The clone carrying this T cell receptor (beta chain) was seen only a few times. V lost 8 bases and J 9 bases, leaving 14 bases between the germline ends. The CDR3 is 12 residues long. Germline lookup yields CDR1 MNHNS and CDR2 SASEGT. This entry belongs to a study of tumor-infiltrating lymphocytes in oesophageal squamous cell carcinoma. TCRdb independently ran MiXCR on the PCR reads; one entry per CDR3 protein. Here the sample spans 24,000 or so distinct CDR3 sequences, roughly 35% being singletons. This TCR came from a male donor with esophageal squamous cell carcinoma. The sample was esophageal tumor tissue. The chain employs TRBV6-1 and TRBJ2-1; possible D gene TRBD1, 5 bases. DNA for the CDR3: TGTGCCAGCGCCCTACAGGATCTTGAGCAGTTCTTC. The encoded protein is CASALQDLEQFF.